The 21 T cell receptor beta chains presented below share a single source sample, sequenced in a study of T cells in Graves' hyperthyroidism and ophthalmopathy (dated by TCRdb to about 2019). Library generation was performed with multiplex PCR. Data came from an Illumina HiSeq 2000. Amplification of TCR beta CDR3 regions was carried out from RNA transcripts. The TCR CDR3 was subjected to a first round of RT-PCR using the HTBI primer set and the Qiagen OneStep RT-PCR kit. TCRdb applied fastp at Q25 and MiXCR to the public reads, then kept only in-frame beta chains. A single entry per CDR3 protein holds the most common genes and DNA from its merged rows. The sample table lists 500,000 to 650,000 distinct CDR3 sequences, around 20% of them with a count of one. Less than 55% of the sample comes from the top ten. The material sequenced was blood. These receptors were collected from a man aged 40-49 years with Graves' ophthalmopathy.

This clonotype has only a few counts. The J gene is TRBJ1-4, the V gene TRBV5-1; perhaps TRBD1 as D (5 bases). Germline CDR1 reads SGHRS; CDR2 reads YFSETQ. This CDR3 region has 14 residues. The V end was cut by 2 bases, the J end by 6 bases, with 11 bases between. The CDR3 DNA reads TGCGCCAGCAGCTTCGGTGGGGCGCATGAAAAACTGTTTTTT. Residues: CASSFGGAHEKLFF. Supplemented by reference TRBV5-1 and TRBJ1-4, the full variable domain reads KAGVTQTPRYLIKTRGQQVTLSCSPISGHRSVSWYQQTPGQGLQFLFEYFSETQRNKGNFPGRFSGRQFSNSRSEMNVSTLELGDSALYLCASSFGGAHEKLFFGSGTQLSVL.

Written as DNA, the CDR3 is TGTGCCAGCCTGTCGGACGGGACCTACGAAAAACTGTTTTTT. Its translation: CASLSDGTYEKLFF. The chain is built from TRBV2 and TRBJ1-4, with D possibly being TRBD1 (5 bases). This CDR3 has 14 residues. The germline V gene encodes CDR1 SNHLY and CDR2 FYNNEI. The V and J ends lost 8 bases and 8 bases respectively, with 18 bases between them. Full variable domain (remainder filled in from reference TRBV2 and TRBJ1-4): EPEVTQTPSHQVTQMGQEVILRCVPISNHLYFYWYRQILGQKVEFLVSFYNNEISEKSEIFDDQFSVERPDGSNFTLKIRSTKLEDSAMYFCASLSDGTYEKLFFGSGTQLSVL.

The V and J genes are TRBV11-2 and TRBJ2-1; D perhaps matches TRBD2 (6 bases). CDR1 is SGHAT, CDR2 FQNNGV, per germline. V lost 4 bases and J 10 bases, leaving 11 bases between the germline ends. This CDR3 is 12 amino acids long. The DNA of the CDR3 is TGTGCCAGCAGCTCCCTGACTAGAGAGCAGTTCTTC. The encoded protein is CASSSLTREQFF.

This clonotype has more than one count but fewer than ten. The V and J genes are TRBV15 and TRBJ2-1; D not resolved. This CDR3 has 15 amino acids. The V gene lost 0 bases and the J gene lost 7 bases, with 13 bases spanning the gap. Germline lookup yields CDR1 LNHNV and CDR2 YYDKDF (reference sequence). The CDR3 DNA is TGTGCCACCAGCAGAGACCGGCTTATGGGGAATGAGCAGTTCTTC. It translates to CATSRDRLMGNEQFF.

This clonotype was found a few times. V gene TRBV15 combines with J gene TRBJ2-1; 10 bases align to TRBD2. Germline CDR1 LNHNV, CDR2 YYDKDF (reference sequence). The CDR3 covers 18 residues. V was clipped by 0 bases and J by 6 bases; unmatched bases: 11. As DNA, the CDR3 is TGTGCCACCAGCAGAGAGGGGGTACGGACTAGCGGATTCAATGAGCAGTTCTTC. Translating it yields CATSREGVRTSGFNEQFF.

This clonotype was recorded many times. V gene TRBV5-1 combines with J gene TRBJ2-3; no firm D call. In germline, CDR1 is SGHRS, CDR2 YFSETQ. CDR3 length equals 13 residues. V was pared by 7 bases and J by 2 bases, with 11 bases between. CDR3 protein: CASGPRLTDTQYF. CDR3 nucleotide sequence: TGCGCCAGCGGACCCCGACTCACAGATACGCAGTATTTT.

This clonotype was counted only a few times. This chain connects TRBV10-2 to TRBJ2-7; TRBD2 matches 11 bases. Germline V gene data show CDR1 as WSHSY and CDR2 as SAAADI. Losses at the gene ends were 8 bases for V and 2 bases for J; bases not matched to a gene: 5. The CDR3 extends over 14 amino acids. The CDR3 DNA is TGCGCCAGCCGGACTAGCGGGTTTACCTACGAGCAGTACTTC. Amino acids: CASRTSGFTYEQYF.

Details on this clonotype: One end of the junction does not line up with germline, which may come from a read error. This chain connects TRBV12-3 or TRBV12-4 to TRBJ2-2, with 9 bases aligning to TRBD1. This CDR3 has 15 amino acids. CDR3 protein: CASRPGTGNTGELVF. Written as DNA, the CDR3 is TGTGCCAGCAGACCCGGGACAGGGAACACCGGGGAGCTGGTTTTT.

This clonotype was counted between two and nine times. V is TRBV6-1 and J is TRBJ1-5; D not certain. The CDR3 totals 15 residues. Trimming cost V 4 bases and J 0 bases, with 10 bases left between them. The V gene's germline CDR1 is MNHNS and CDR2 SASEGT. Here the CDR3 reads CASSGSGNSNQPQHF. Written as DNA, the CDR3 is TGTGCCAGCAGTGGTTCGGGAAATAGCAATCAGCCCCAGCATTTT.

This clonotype has at least ten counts. The J gene is TRBJ2-7, the V gene TRBV28; TRBD2 matches 9 bases. V dropped 5 bases and J dropped 3; count of bases not matched to a gene: 11. CDR3 size: 16 residues. In germline, CDR1 is MDHEN, CDR2 SYDVKM. DNA for the CDR3: TGTGCCAGCAGTCCCCATCGACGAGCGGGAGGCTACGAGCAGTACTTC. Amino acid sequence: CASSPHRRAGGYEQYF.

V gene TRBV11-2 combines with J gene TRBJ2-5; 7 bases line up with TRBD2. The V segment lost 6 bases and the J segment 4 bases; nucleotides outside the gene matches: 11. Per the germline V gene, CDR1 is SGHAT and CDR2 is FQNNGV. The CDR3 is 15 amino acids. CDR3 DNA sequence: TGTGCCAGCAGTCCCCCCCGGACTAGGCGAGAGACCCAGTACTTC. Residues: CASSPPRTRRETQYF.

This clonotype came up a few times. The V gene is TRBV11-2, the J gene TRBJ2-7, with 7 bases matching TRBD2. This CDR3 is 16 amino acids long. Trimming at V came to 0 bases and at J to 6 bases, leaving 11 bases not matched to a gene. The germline CDR1 and CDR2 sequences are SGHAT and FQNNGV. The CDR3 loop is CASSLDRGGTGSEQYF. The CDR3 DNA reads TGTGCCAGCAGCTTAGATCGGGGAGGGACGGGTTCCGAGCAGTACTTC.

This clonotype has a count of ten or more. This chain uses TRBV7-3 with TRBJ2-2; 7 bases line up with TRBD1. This CDR3 is 16 amino acids long. Germline V gene sequence: CDR1 SGHTA, CDR2 FQGTGA. With V trimmed by 5 bases and J by 3 bases, 9 bases remained unmatched. The CDR3 reads CASSPRGRGDTGELFF. DNA for the CDR3: TGTGCCAGCAGCCCAAGGGGGCGTGGGGACACCGGGGAGCTGTTTTTT.

The rearrangement joins TRBV20-1 to TRBJ1-5, with D unresolved. The CDR3 length is 14 residues. With 2 bases removed from V and 4 bases from J, the gap between germline ends came to 12 bases. Germline assignment: CDR1 DFQATT and CDR2 SNEGSKA (reference sequence). The CDR3 sequence is CSARRGLTNQPQHF. The CDR3 DNA follows: TGCAGTGCTAGACGTGGACTAACTAATCAGCCCCAGCATTTT.

CDR3 DNA: TGCAGTGCTAGAGCTGATCCAGGGACCTCTCTTCAGTACTTC. It encodes CSARADPGTSLQYF. The chain combines TRBV20-1 with TRBJ2-4; D is possibly TRBD1 or TRBD2 (5 bases each). Between the trimmed V and J ends, which lost 1 base and 11 bases, there was a span of 18 bases. CDR1 and CDR2 from the germline V gene are DFQATT and SNEGSKA (reference sequence). The CDR3 runs 14 residues.

In its sample, this clonotype was seen once. The chain has TRBV20-1 and TRBJ2-3; D possibly corresponds to TRBD1 (5 bases). Trimming left V 4 bases short and J 0 bases short, with 20 bases between. This CDR3 has 17 residues. Germline loops: CDR1 DFQATT, CDR2 SNEGSKA (reference sequence). CDR3 residues: CSATRRWGASSTDTQYF. CDR3 nucleotide sequence: TGCAGTGCTACGAGAAGATGGGGCGCATCTAGCACAGATACGCAGTATTTT.

This chain uses TRBV11-2 with TRBJ2-3, with 13 bases that match TRBD2. This CDR3 comprises 21 residues. J gave up 4 bases and V 8 bases, and 24 bases lay outside the gene matches. The germline V gene encodes CDR1 SGHAT and CDR2 FQNNGV. This CDR3 reads CASGYPPTGTSGTGGADTQYF. The CDR3 nucleotides read TGTGCCAGCGGATACCCCCCTACCGGGACTAGCGGGACCGGCGGCGCAGATACGCAGTATTTT.

V usage is TRBV29-1 and J usage is TRBJ2-1, with D maybe TRBD1 (6 bases). The CDR3 runs 14 residues. Germline V CDR1 and CDR2: SQVTM, ANQGSEA. V dropped 4 bases and J dropped 5 bases, with 15 bases sitting between them. This CDR3 reads CSVAGTPRNNEQFF. In DNA, the CDR3 is TGCAGCGTTGCCGGGACACCCAGGAACAATGAGCAGTTCTTC.

The chain recombines TRBV5-4 with TRBJ1-1; D not resolved. The CDR3 has 14 residues. CDR1 is SGHNT, CDR2 YYREEE, per germline (reference sequence). Trimming removed 4 bases at V and 10 bases at J, with 20 bases between. The CDR3: CASSPGNGNRVAFF. The CDR3 DNA is TGTGCCAGCAGCCCCGGCAACGGCAATCGGGTAGCTTTCTTT.

This clonotype turned up a few times. The chain carries TRBV7-6 and TRBJ2-2; D not certain. The germline V gene has CDR1 SGHVS and CDR2 FNYEAQ. Deletions cut 3 bases from V and 1 base from J, with 6 bases between. The CDR3 is 14 amino acids. CDR3 region: CASSFSKNTGELFF. DNA of the CDR3: TGTGCCAGCAGCTTCAGCAAGAACACCGGGGAGCTGTTTTTT.

The rearrangement joins TRBV19 to TRBJ2-7; 12 bases are a match to TRBD1. The length of the CDR3 is 14 residues. Germline V gives CDR1 LNHDA, CDR2 SQIVND (reference sequence). V lost 6 bases, J lost 7 bases, and 7 bases stayed unmatched. CDR3 nucleotides: TGTGCCAGTAGCGGGACAGGGGGCCGGAGGGAGCAGTACTTC. Amino acids: CASSGTGGRREQYF.